Sequencing of this T cell receptor beta chain was carried out in a study of cytomegalovirus exposure and HLA in healthy donors. The overall study: The same platform as the approximately 730 first-cohort repertoires was used for the 120 validation repertoires, a later analysis reported. Points from the study as a whole: Reports described diagnosis of cytomegalovirus status by the classifier as highly specific and sensitive.

TCRdb keeps only in-frame clones here, not all; method: immunoSEQ multiplex PCR. Of fewer than 250,000 clones in the sample, approximately 87% are singletons; the top ten hold less than 3%. Separate from the roughly 730-subject first cohort, the approximately 120-subject validation cohort was the one that the donors belonged to. With respect to this clone: Its cognate antigen is unknown.

This sequence was found in a man aged 18 to 30 in good health and CMV-seronegative. The sequencing input was PBMCs.

CDR3 loop: CASGTSKRGDTQYF. As DNA, the CDR3 is TGTGCCAGTGGGACTAGCAAGCGGGGGGATACGCAGTATTTT. V gene TRBV19 combines with J gene TRBJ2-3; 9 positions agree with TRBD2. Germline assignment: CDR1 LNHDA and CDR2 SQIVND (reference sequence). There are 14 residues in the CDR3. With 8 bases clipped from V and 6 bases from J, the junction kept 9 bases outside the gene matches.